The 7 T cell receptor beta chains below come from one sample, sequenced in a study of blood T cell repertoires in COVID-19. The assay was immunoSEQ multiplex PCR, and TCRdb's table has in-frame clones only and misses some. The table includes over 200,000 clones, approximately 91% detected once. Sample: peripheral blood. The receptors here all came from a woman aged 55-70 years with acute or convalescent COVID-19.

The chain links TRBV7-9 to TRBJ2-3, with TRBD2 as a possible D gene (7 bases). Deletions cut 5 bases from V and 4 bases from J, with 16 bases between. The CDR3 consists of 15 residues. From germline, CDR1 is SEHNR and CDR2 FQNEAQ (reference sequence). The CDR3 DNA reads as TGTGCCAGCAGCCAGTCGGGGGCGGGAGCAGATACGCAGTATTTT. This gives the protein CASSQSGAGADTQYF.

The V and J genes are TRBV14 and TRBJ2-3, with D perhaps TRBD2 (6 bases). The germline V gene encodes CDR1 SGHDN and CDR2 FVKESK. The CDR3 has 16 amino acids. Trimming took 3 bases from V and 9 from J, leaving 22 bases between them. The CDR3 protein is CASSQGGGSRSGTQYF. CDR3 DNA sequence: TGTGCCAGCAGCCAGGGAGGAGGATCAAGGTCGGGGACGCAGTATTTT. The full variable domain, its missing parts supplied by reference TRBV14 and TRBJ2-3, is EAGVTQFPSHSVIEKGQTVTLRCDPISGHDNLYWYRRVMGKEIKFLLHFVKESKQDESGMPNNRFLAERTGGTYSTLKVQPAELEDSGVYFCASSQGGGSRSGTQYFGPGTRLTVL.

The chain joins TRBV6-4 to TRBJ2-3; a weak D match, TRBD2 (5 bases). Deletions cut 3 bases from V and 2 bases from J, with 9 bases between. The CDR3 sequence is 14 residues long. From germline, CDR1 is MRHNA and CDR2 SNTAGT. The CDR3 DNA is TGTGCCAGCAGTGAATCGAGGGTCACAGATACGCAGTATTTT. It specifies CASSESRVTDTQYF.

This chain connects TRBV2 to TRBJ2-2; 7 nucleotides line up with TRBD2. The trim removed 5 bases at V and 4 bases at J, leaving 4 bases unmatched. The CDR3 is 14 amino acids. Germline CDR1 SNHLY, CDR2 FYNNEI. Here the CDR3 DNA reads TGTGCCAGCAGTCTACTAGCGCGCACCGGGGAGCTGTTTTTT. This gives the protein CASSLLARTGELFF. Variable domain in full (rest from reference TRBV2 and TRBJ2-2): EPEVTQTPSHQVTQMGQEVILRCVPISNHLYFYWYRQILGQKVEFLVSFYNNEISEKSEIFDDQFSVERPDGSNFTLKIRSTKLEDSAMYFCASSLLARTGELFFGEGSRLTVL.

The DNA for the CDR3 is TGTGCCAGCAGTGAAAGGGGCCGTTTGAGGGCTTTCTTT. Protein sequence: CASSERGRLRAFF. The chain carries TRBV2 and TRBJ1-1; D might be TRBD1 (5 bases). CDR1 and CDR2 from the germline V gene are SNHLY and FYNNEI. V lost 2 bases to trimming and J lost 11 bases, with 15 bases between them. This CDR3 spans 13 amino acids.

The rearrangement uses TRBV9 and TRBJ1-6, with TRBD1 identical over 8 bases. The length of the CDR3 is 14 residues. Trimming removed 2 bases from V and 8 bases from J; junction bases left unmatched: 3. The germline V gene has CDR1 SGDLS and CDR2 YYNGEE. The CDR3 nucleotides are TGTGCCAGCAGCGTCACAGGGGGTGATTCACCCCTCCACTTT. This sequence encodes CASSVTGGDSPLHF.

The chain couples TRBV12-5 to TRBJ2-7, with D perhaps matching TRBD1 (5 bases). Trimming shortened V by 3 bases and J by 6 bases, and 12 bases separated the two germline ends. From germline, CDR1 is LGHNT and CDR2 FRNRAP. The CDR3 is made up of 13 amino acids. DNA of the CDR3: TGTGCTAGTGGTTTCTGGACATCTGCCGAGCAGTACTTC. It yields the protein CASGFWTSAEQYF.